This T cell receptor beta chain originates from a study of T cell responses to AZD1222 COVID-19 vaccine. Only in-frame clones appear in the TCRdb table, and some are missing; sequencing was by immunoSEQ multiplex PCR. Here the sample spans tens of thousands of clones, roughly 86% being singletons. Notes on this clone: This sample includes further DNA sequences coding for the same CDR3.

CDR3 length: 14 residues. Germline CDR1 SGHDT, CDR2 YYEEEE. J was trimmed by 2 bases and V by 4 bases; bases with no gene match: 2. The source of this sequence is an adult in good health. The source material was peripheral blood, sampled on day 0 of AZD1222 vaccination. The J gene is TRBJ1-4, the V gene TRBV5-6, with TRBD1 identical over 7 bases. The CDR3: CASSLTGTNEKLFF. CDR3 coding DNA: TGTGCCAGCAGCCTGACAGGGACTAATGAAAAACTGTTTTTT.